These 5 T cell receptor beta chains were sequenced from one sample in a study of T cell repertoires in cytomegalovirus infection. These receptors' targets are unknown. Via MiXCR, TCRdb re-called the reads, giving one row per CDR3 protein. The data hold fewer than 650,000 distinct CDR3 sequences, with approximately 40% observed a single time. Sequenced here: cultured PBMCs, sampled from culture after CMV antigen stimulation. Source of these receptors: a human donor in good health (CMV status not recorded). Some clones in this sample may be carry-over from other donors' samples.

V is TRBV27 and J is TRBJ1-2; D uncertain. CDR3 size: 13 residues. In germline, CDR1 is MNHEY, CDR2 SMNVEV (reference sequence). Trimming pared 0 bases from V and 7 bases from J, leaving 9 bases between. The CDR3 loop is CASSLSIQGGYTF. The CDR3 DNA follows: TGTGCCAGCAGTTTATCGATCCAAGGTGGCTACACCTTC.

In its sample, this clonotype was seen many times. In DNA form, the CDR3 reads TGTGCCAGCAGCTCAACCCCCTCCGGACGGGTGAACACTGAAGCTTTCTTT. Protein product: CASSSTPSGRVNTEAFF. The V and J genes are TRBV7-8 and TRBJ1-1; unclear D gene. Germline CDR1 reads SGHVS; CDR2 reads FQNEAQ. V gave up 4 bases and J gave up 0 bases, with 18 bases separating them. This CDR3 region has 17 residues.

This clonotype occurred a few times. The rearrangement links TRBV5-6 to TRBJ1-1, with D hard to call. V lost 6 bases, J lost 3 bases, and 12 bases lay in between. There are 13 residues in the CDR3. Germline V gene data show CDR1 as SGHDT and CDR2 as YYEEEE. CDR3 sequence reads: CASTTTPDTEAFF. The CDR3 nucleotides read TGTGCCAGCACCACAACTCCGGACACTGAAGCTTTCTTT.

V is TRBV5-4 and J is TRBJ1-2; TRBD1 might be the D (5 bases). Trimming stripped 3 bases from V and 0 bases from J, with 12 bases between. Looked up from germline, CDR1 is SGHNT and CDR2 is YYREEE (reference sequence). The CDR3 totals 15 residues. CDR3: CASSWKRGANYGYTF. CDR3 DNA sequence: TGTGCCAGCAGCTGGAAAAGGGGCGCTAACTATGGCTACACCTTC.

The chain employs TRBV20-1 and TRBJ1-2; unclear D gene. The CDR3 consists of 13 residues. CDR1 and CDR2 (germline): DFQATT, SNEGSKA (reference sequence). Trimming removed 6 bases from V and 3 bases from J, with 14 bases in between. The CDR3 spells CSARPPQDYGYTF. The CDR3 DNA reads as TGCAGTGCGCGTCCCCCTCAAGACTATGGCTACACCTTC.